This T cell receptor beta chain is drawn from a study of molecular identifiers for immune sequencing clone quantification. Regarding the study as a whole: Among about a million naive cells, as was reported, spiked Jurkat TCR RNA from one cell was detectable.

Only a few counts were recorded for this clonotype. The target antigen is unknown. MiXCR, run by TCRdb on the PCR reads, gives a single entry per CDR3 protein. Altogether about 510,000 distinct CDR3 sequences are present, about 25% being singletons, with the ten largest covering roughly 0.77%. From germline, CDR1 is SEHNR and CDR2 FQNEAQ (reference sequence). The V gene lost 4 bases and the J gene lost 2 bases, with 14 bases spanning the gap. This CDR3 is 15 amino acids long. This clonotype originated in a human donor in good health. Some libraries in this study had Jurkat cell RNA spiked in. The chain links TRBV7-9 to TRBJ1-1; D unresolved. Source material: naive CD8+ T cells from blood, with Jurkat cell RNA spiked in. The subset was: FACS-sorted CD8+CD4-CCR7+CD45RA+ naive T cells. The CDR3 here is CASSSFVDANTEAFF. For the CDR3, the DNA is TGTGCCAGCAGCTCATTCGTGGACGCCAACACTGAAGCTTTCTTT.